These 31 T cell receptor beta chains were sequenced from one sample in a study of T cell repertoires in ileal Crohn's disease. Measured with immunoSEQ multiplex PCR; TCRdb has only the in-frame clones, and not every one. The sample has about 14,000 clones; 84% are singletons. Specimen: ileal tissue. These receptors were obtained from an adult with Crohn's disease.

This CDR3 is CASSESTGAGYNEQFF. The CDR3 DNA sequence: TGTGCCAGCAGCGAGTCGACAGGGGCCGGGTACAATGAGCAGTTCTTC. This chain links TRBV7-2 with TRBJ2-1, with 8 positions matching TRBD1. This CDR3 comprises 16 residues. Germline CDR1 SGHTA, CDR2 FQGNSA. V gave up 5 bases and J gave up 4 bases; unmatched junction bases: 10.

This clone appeared once. CDR3 bases: TGTGCCAGCAGTCTAGCGGGAGGGCCCTACGAGCAGTACTTC. Translated, it gives CASSLAGGPYEQYF. The chain is built from TRBV28 and TRBJ2-7, with 12 bases that match TRBD2. The CDR3 loop spans 14 amino acids. Trimming took 5 bases from V and 2 from J; bases not matched to a gene: 1. CDR1 MDHEN and CDR2 SYDVKM come from the germline V gene.

V and J are TRBV6-1 and TRBJ1-3; D perhaps matches TRBD1 (5 bases). The CDR3 extends over 17 amino acids. Per germline, CDR1 MNHNS and CDR2 SASEGT. Trimming left V 1 base short and J 0 bases short, with 13 bases between. CDR3 sequence: CASSEGRTLSSGNTIYF. The CDR3 DNA reads as TGTGCCAGCAGTGAAGGTCGGACACTGAGCTCTGGAAACACCATATATTTT.

This clone was detected only once. The V gene is TRBV28, the J gene TRBJ2-3; TRBD2 matches 12 bases. This CDR3 contains 16 residues. Germline CDR1 reads MDHEN; CDR2 reads SYDVKM. V shed 4 bases, J shed 0 bases, and the junction held 2 bases outside the gene matches. CDR3 nucleotides: TGTGCCAGCAGTTGGACTAGCGGGATAAGCACAGATACGCAGTATTTT. As protein: CASSWTSGISTDTQYF.

Only a few counts were recorded for this clone. The chain joins TRBV19 to TRBJ1-5, with a tentative D call TRBD1 (5 bases). CDR3 length: 13 residues. V shed 5 bases and J shed 3 bases, with 8 bases lying between them. Germline-derived CDR1 and CDR2 are LNHDA and SQIVND (reference sequence). CDR3 region: CASSGGINQPQHF. The CDR3 coding sequence is TGTGCCAGTAGTGGGGGGATCAATCAGCCCCAGCATTTT.

J is TRBJ2-3 and V is TRBV5-1, with 7 bases fitting TRBD2. V was pared by 2 bases and J by 2 bases, with 11 bases of the junction left unmatched. The CDR3 runs 17 residues. Germline V lookup: CDR1 SGHRS, CDR2 YFSETQ. The CDR3 sequence is CASSLGTSVSPTDTQYF. The CDR3 nucleotides are TGCGCCAGCAGCTTAGGCACTAGCGTATCCCCCACAGATACGCAGTATTTT.

The V gene is TRBV5-1, the J gene TRBJ1-4, with D hard to call. CDR1 is SGHRS and CDR2 is YFSETQ in the germline V gene. This CDR3 contains 13 residues. Between the trimmed V and J ends, which lost 5 bases and 13 bases, there was a span of 18 bases. The CDR3 region has the DNA TGCGCCAGCAGAAATCCAAACTCAGGCCCACTGTTTTTT. Translation: CASRNPNSGPLFF.

The rearrangement uses TRBV30 and TRBJ1-2, with a tentative D call TRBD1 (6 bases). With 8 bases removed from V and 0 bases from J, the gap between germline ends came to 13 bases. CDR3 length: 13 residues. Per the germline V gene, CDR1 is GTSNPN and CDR2 is SVGIG (reference sequence). CDR3 protein: CAGAGGPNYGYTF. In DNA, the CDR3 is TGTGCCGGTGCGGGGGGGCCTAACTATGGCTACACCTTC.

The chain uses TRBV5-1 and TRBJ2-7, with TRBD1 identical over 7 bases. Germline V gene data show CDR1 as SGHRS and CDR2 as YFSETQ. This CDR3 comprises 13 residues. The ends lost 4 bases at V and 4 bases at J; junction bases unmatched: 5. This CDR3 reads CASSGTDSYEQYF. In DNA form, the CDR3 reads TGCGCCAGCAGCGGGACAGATAGTTACGAGCAGTACTTC.

V and J are TRBV28 and TRBJ1-5, with D perhaps TRBD1 (5 bases). The CDR3 extends over 15 amino acids. Between the trimmed V and J ends, which lost 3 bases and 4 bases, there was a span of 13 bases. The germline gives CDR1 MDHEN, CDR2 SYDVKM. The CDR3 sequence: CASSLSRQINQPQHF. Here the CDR3 DNA reads TGTGCCAGCAGTTTGTCCCGACAGATTAATCAGCCCCAGCATTTT.

V is TRBV28 and J is TRBJ1-1; D is unresolved. The CDR3 is 12 residues long. Trimming shortened V by 5 bases and J by 3 bases, and 7 bases separated the two germline ends. Germline V gives CDR1 MDHEN, CDR2 SYDVKM. The CDR3 nucleotides read TGTGCCAGCAGTGTTCAGTACACTGAAGCTTTCTTT. It yields the protein CASSVQYTEAFF.

V usage is TRBV5-4 and J usage is TRBJ1-1; TRBD1 aligns across 8 bases. The CDR3 sequence is 16 residues long. Germline CDR1 is SGHNT and CDR2 is YYREEE (reference sequence). Germline trimming cut 4 bases from V and 0 bases from J; bases unmatched to any gene: 8. Written as DNA, the CDR3 is TGTGCCAGCAGCCCCCAGGGGGCCCGAATGAACACTGAAGCTTTCTTT. Its translation: CASSPQGARMNTEAFF.

This clone has just a few counts. V usage is TRBV11-1 and J usage is TRBJ1-2; 9 bases align to TRBD1. The CDR3 spans 13 residues. Trimming took 4 bases from V and 6 from J; bases not matched to a gene: 3. The germline V gene has CDR1 SGHAT and CDR2 FQDESV (reference sequence). For the CDR3, the DNA is TGTGCCAGCAGCTCTTGGACAGGGGATGGCTACACCTTC. Its translation is CASSSWTGDGYTF.

The chain uses TRBV7-8 and TRBJ1-5; 7 positions agree with TRBD1. Germline values: CDR1 SGHVS, CDR2 FQNEAQ. The CDR3 covers 16 residues. V was pared by 5 bases and J by 0 bases, with 7 bases of the junction left unmatched. This CDR3 reads CASSPGTVYSNQPQHF. CDR3 sequence (DNA): TGTGCCAGCAGCCCTGGGACAGTCTATAGCAATCAGCCCCAGCATTTT.

The gene calls are TRBV2 and TRBJ1-4; D not certain. The germline gives CDR1 SNHLY, CDR2 FYNNEI. This CDR3 is 15 amino acids long. V lost 6 bases, J lost 0 bases, and 11 bases lay in between. The DNA for the CDR3 is TGTGCCAGCAGGGTACACCTAGCAACTAATGAAAAACTGTTTTTT. Translated: CASRVHLATNEKLFF.

The chain employs TRBV19 and TRBJ1-2; 8 nucleotides align to TRBD1. V lost 5 bases, J lost 5 bases, and 4 bases stayed unmatched. Germline V gene data show CDR1 as LNHDA and CDR2 as SQIVND (reference sequence). This CDR3 comprises 13 residues. The CDR3 coding sequence is TGTGCCAGTAGTTCCAGGACAGGGTATGGCTACACCTTC. Protein: CASSSRTGYGYTF.

V usage is TRBV27 and J usage is TRBJ1-2; 7 positions agree with TRBD1. CDR1 is MNHEY, CDR2 SMNVEV, per germline (reference sequence). Trimming cost V 8 bases and J 5 bases; bases outside gene matches: 8. The CDR3 is made up of 13 amino acids. CDR3 in amino acids: CASGPGQIYGYTF. The CDR3, as DNA: TGTGCCAGCGGCCCGGGACAGATTTATGGCTACACCTTC.

This chain connects TRBV27 to TRBJ2-7, with 7 positions matching TRBD1. The V and J ends lost 11 bases and 6 bases, in that order; junction bases with no gene match: 13. The CDR3 has 13 amino acids. In germline, CDR1 is MNHEY, CDR2 SMNVEV (reference sequence). CDR3 in amino acids: CASTGQMGVEQYF. Here the CDR3 DNA reads TGTGCCTCTACGGGACAGATGGGGGTCGAGCAGTACTTC.

Here the CDR3 reads CASSELKSEQFF. Here the CDR3 DNA reads TGTGCCAGCAGTGAACTGAAGAGTGAGCAGTTCTTC. The V call is TRBV7-9, the J call TRBJ2-1; no clear D gene. This CDR3 is built from 12 residues. Germline V gene sequence: CDR1 SEHNR, CDR2 FQNEAQ (reference sequence). V lost 6 bases to trimming and J lost 9 bases, with 12 bases between them.

This chain links TRBV28 with TRBJ1-1, with no clear D. The CDR3 has 15 amino acids. Trimming left V 5 bases short and J 1 base short, with 14 bases between. The germline V gene has CDR1 MDHEN and CDR2 SYDVKM. The CDR3 DNA reads as TGTGCCAGCAGTCCCATATCGACGGGGAACACTGAAGCTTTCTTT. Encoded protein: CASSPISTGNTEAFF.

V gene TRBV27 combines with J gene TRBJ2-4, with D possibly TRBD2 on 6 matching bases. V was trimmed by 4 bases and J by 0 bases, leaving 13 bases between them. Germline loops: CDR1 MNHEY, CDR2 SMNVEV (reference sequence). This CDR3 spans 16 amino acids. CDR3 region: CASSWDFLLAKNIQYF. CDR3 DNA: TGTGCCAGCAGTTGGGACTTTCTACTAGCCAAAAACATTCAGTACTTC.

The chain couples TRBV9 to TRBJ2-3, with TRBD1 as a possible D gene (5 bases). The germline V gene encodes CDR1 SGDLS and CDR2 YYNGEE. The CDR3 spans 16 residues. Trimming pared 3 bases from V and 1 base from J, leaving 15 bases between. CDR3 nucleotide sequence: TGTGCCAGCAGCGCCCCGGGCAGGGTTGGCACAGATACGCAGTATTTT. Translating gives CASSAPGRVGTDTQYF.

J is TRBJ1-2 and V is TRBV16, with D perhaps matching TRBD1 (6 bases). Looked up from germline, CDR1 is KGHSY and CDR2 is FQNENV. This CDR3 comprises 14 residues. The V and J ends lost 0 bases and 8 bases respectively, with 13 bases between them. CDR3 sequence (DNA): TGTGCCAGCAGCCAATCCGCAGGGGTTGAGGGCTACACCTTC. Translated: CASSQSAGVEGYTF.

The V gene is TRBV7-9, the J gene TRBJ1-4; tentatively, D is TRBD1 (6 bases). Germline V lookup: CDR1 SEHNR, CDR2 FQNEAQ (reference sequence). V was pared by 9 bases and J by 5 bases, with 13 bases between. The length of the CDR3 is 13 residues. CDR3 residues: CASTRGANEKLFF. CDR3 DNA sequence: TGTGCCAGTACTCGGGGGGCGAATGAAAAACTGTTTTTT.

This clone has more than one count but fewer than ten. The chain joins TRBV6-6 to TRBJ2-7; 7 bases are shared with TRBD1. The CDR3 extends over 13 amino acids. Germline CDR1 MNHNY, CDR2 SVGAGI (reference sequence). V lost 7 bases and J lost 6; bases outside the gene matches: 9. The CDR3 coding sequence is TGTGCCAGCAAACAGGGGTCCCGCGGCGAGCAGTACTTC. Its protein is CASKQGSRGEQYF.

The gene calls are TRBV6-6 and TRBJ1-3, with D uncertain. CDR3 length: 15 amino acids. Trimming stripped 0 bases from V and 1 base from J, with 7 bases between. CDR1 is MNHNY and CDR2 is SVGAGI in the germline V gene (reference sequence). The chain's CDR3 is CASSYSPQSGNTIYF. DNA of the CDR3: TGTGCCAGCAGTTACTCACCACAATCTGGAAACACCATATATTTT.

DNA for the CDR3: TGTGCCAGCAGCCGACAGGGATCTAATGAAAAACTGTTTTTT. Amino acid sequence: CASSRQGSNEKLFF. The V gene is TRBV5-4, the J gene TRBJ1-4, with 7 bases aligning to TRBD1. Per the germline V gene, CDR1 is SGHNT and CDR2 is YYREEE (reference sequence). The CDR3 spans 14 residues. Trimming took 4 bases from V and 3 from J; bases not matched to a gene: 3.

The CDR3 DNA is TGTGCCTGGAGTGTAATTCTAGCGGGGCTCGGCACAGATACGCAGTATTTT. It encodes CAWSVILAGLGTDTQYF. J is TRBJ2-3 and V is TRBV30; 9 nucleotides agree with TRBD2. The CDR3 extends over 17 amino acids. J lost 1 base, V lost 0 bases, and 8 bases had no gene match. Looked up from germline, CDR1 is GTSNPN and CDR2 is SVGIG (reference sequence).

This clone is labeled large. The rearrangement uses TRBV5-4 and TRBJ2-7; 9 bases are a match to TRBD1. This CDR3 has 15 amino acids. The germline CDR1 and CDR2 sequences are SGHNT and YYREEE (reference sequence). V shed 2 bases, J shed 3 bases, and the junction held 6 bases outside the gene matches. CDR3 sequence: CASSLTGGLDYEQYF. Written as DNA, the CDR3 is TGTGCCAGCAGCTTAACAGGGGGCCTTGACTACGAGCAGTACTTC.

The chain is built from TRBV30 and TRBJ1-4; D might be TRBD1 (5 bases). CDR1 and CDR2 from the germline V gene are GTSNPN and SVGIG (reference sequence). The ends were cut back, 8 bases at V and 0 bases at J, with 13 bases in the middle. The CDR3 consists of 14 residues. As DNA, the CDR3 is TGTGCCAGTCTTAGACAGCCAACTAATGAAAAACTGTTTTTT. This gives the protein CASLRQPTNEKLFF.

The V call is TRBV4-2, the J call TRBJ2-1; the match to TRBD2 covers 8 bases. The CDR3 runs to 16 residues. The J segment lost 0 bases and the V segment lost 2 bases, leaving 3 bases of the junction unmatched. Germline CDR1 is LGHNA and CDR2 is YNFKEQ. CDR3 DNA: TGTGCCAGCAGCCAACAGCGGGGGAGCTCCTACAATGAGCAGTTCTTC. Amino acid sequence: CASSQQRGSSYNEQFF.